This T cell receptor beta chain came from a study of T cell repertoires in ileal Crohn's disease. At the level of the study: Patients had a median approximately 7.2-year disease duration, and over 30% were active smokers. Study-level findings and limits: Every patient over 26.8% clonality showed endoscopic recurrence.

Method: immunoSEQ multiplex PCR; TCRdb's copy keeps in-frame clones and lacks some. This table holds some 10,000 clones, around 76% found once. The CDR3 runs 16 residues. The germline V gene encodes CDR1 LGHNA and CDR2 YNFKEQ. The ends lost 2 bases at V and 2 bases at J; junction bases unmatched: 6. There are a few counts of this clone. The antigen remains unidentified. The origin of this receptor is an adult with Crohn's disease. Sequenced material: ileal tissue. This chain connects TRBV4-2 to TRBJ2-5, with TRBD2 matching 9 bases. CDR3 residues: CASSQTTSGPQETQYF. The CDR3 region has the DNA TGTGCCAGCAGCCAAACTACTAGCGGGCCTCAAGAGACCCAGTACTTC.